Listed below are T cell receptor beta chains from one sample, sequenced in a study of patients and donors after allogeneic stem cell transplantation. TCRdb independently ran MiXCR on the RT-PCR reads; one entry per CDR3 protein. The table shows approximately 11,000 distinct CDR3 sequences, with less than 25% occurring only once. Sample: blood, either unsorted or a sorted T cell fraction (not recorded which). These receptors were taken from a human donor who was either an allogeneic HSCT recipient or a stem cell or donor lymphocyte infusion donor (not recorded which). It is not recorded whose cells these are; they may come from a transplant donor. The CDR3 runs from the conserved cysteine through the conserved F or W. D genes are given only for firm matches. Not every row has a clone size; where given, it reads once, few, many or a size class.

>17|TRBD1|TRBJ1-2|few|TRBV4-2
TGTGCCAGCAGCCACCCCTTCGGGACAGGGGGCGCAGGAGGCTACACCTTC
CASSHPFGTGGAGGYTF
>21|NA|TRBJ2-1|NA|TRBV6-2/TRBV6-3
TGTGCCAGCAGAACCGACAGCCCCCAGCAGGGAAGCCGCTTCACCTACAATGAGCAGTTCTTC
CASRTDSPQQGSRFTYNEQFF
>14|NA|TRBJ2-4|many|TRBV5-4
TGTGCCAGCAGCTTAGGGGGGGCGGAAAACATTCAGTACTTC
CASSLGGAENIQYF
>16|TRBD1|TRBJ2-5|many|TRBV7-6
TGTGCCAGCAGCGAAGTGACAGGGCCTGGTAAAGAGACCCAGTACTTC
CASSEVTGPGKETQYF
>16|TRBD1|TRBJ2-5|many|TRBV7-7
TGTGCTAGCAGCAAGGGGACAGGGTATCGCCAAGAGACCCAGTACTTC
CASSKGTGYRQETQYF
>15|NA|TRBJ1-2|many|TRBV7-9
TGTGCCAGCAGCACTTCAGGGGTCGAAGACTATGGCTACACCTTC
CASSTSGVEDYGYTF
>17|NA|TRBJ1-3|few|TRBV7-9
TGTGCCAGCAGCTTTCTTCGGGACCCAAGGGGAAGAAACACCATATATTTT
CASSFLRDPRGRNTIYF
>12|NA|TRBJ2-3|many|TRBV7-2
TGTGCCAGCAGCTTACCCCCAGATACGCAGTATTTT
CASSLPPDTQYF
>15|NA|TRBJ1-2|NA|TRBV7-9
TGTGCCAGCACCCGACCCCTAAAGTCCTACTATGGCTACACCTTC
CASTRPLKSYYGYTF
>15|NA|TRBJ1-2|few|TRBV7-2
TGTGCCAGCAGCTTATTCCCAGGTGGCAACTATGGCTACACCTTC
CASSLFPGGNYGYTF
>16|TRBD1|TRBJ2-1|NA|TRBV7-9
TGTGCCAGCAGCGTAAGACAGGGGACGGCCTACAATGAGCAGTTCTTC
CASSVRQGTAYNEQFF
>14|TRBD1|TRBJ1-1|many|TRBV9
TGTGCCAGCAGCCCACTGGGACAGGGTACTGAAGCTTTCTTT
CASSPLGQGTEAFF
>15|TRBD1|TRBJ1-1|NA|TRBV20-1
TGCAGTGCCTTTCTCCCGGGACAGGGAAACACTGAAGCTTTCTTT
CSAFLPGQGNTEAFF